This section outlines one TCR beta chain sequence together with its context. Its antigen is as yet unknown. This sample stems from a study of T cells in Graves' hyperthyroidism and ophthalmopathy. Study-level results: In blood, most of the thyroid clonotypes expanded above 0.001 were also present.

TCR beta CDR3 regions were amplified from RNA. The study used the HTBI primer set for a first-round RT-PCR of the TCR CDR3. Via MiXCR, TCRdb re-called the multiplex PCR reads, giving one row per CDR3 protein. The sample has roughly 500,000 distinct CDR3 sequences, about 46% seen once. This CDR3 is 14 amino acids long. Germline V gene lookup returns CDR1 ENHRY and CDR2 SYGVKD. Deletions cut 4 bases from V and 5 bases from J, with 14 bases between. The chain employs TRBV10-3 and TRBJ1-1; the D gene is possibly TRBD1 (5 bases). This TCR came from an adult woman with Graves' disease, either hyperthyroidism or ophthalmopathy (not recorded which). The sample consisted of peripheral blood or thyroid tissue (not recorded which). CDR3 nucleotides: TGTGCCATCAGTGGACACGAGGGGCGTACTGAAGCTTTCTTT. Translation: CAISGHEGRTEAFF.